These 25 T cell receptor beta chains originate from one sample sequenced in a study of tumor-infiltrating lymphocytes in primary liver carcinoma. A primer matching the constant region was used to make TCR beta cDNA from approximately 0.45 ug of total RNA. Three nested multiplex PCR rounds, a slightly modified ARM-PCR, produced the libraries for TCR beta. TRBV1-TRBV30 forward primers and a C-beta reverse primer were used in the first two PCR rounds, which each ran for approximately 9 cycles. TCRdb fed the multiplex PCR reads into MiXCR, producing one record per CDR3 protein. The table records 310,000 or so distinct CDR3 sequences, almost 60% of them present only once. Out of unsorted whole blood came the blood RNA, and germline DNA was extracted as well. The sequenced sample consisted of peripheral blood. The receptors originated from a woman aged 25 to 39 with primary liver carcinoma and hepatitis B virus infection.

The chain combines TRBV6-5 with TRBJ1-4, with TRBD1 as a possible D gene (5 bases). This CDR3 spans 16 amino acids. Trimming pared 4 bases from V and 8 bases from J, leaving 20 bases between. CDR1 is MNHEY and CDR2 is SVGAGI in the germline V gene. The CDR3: CASSSPRGTGKEKLFF. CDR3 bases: TGTGCCAGCAGTTCCCCGCGGGGGACGGGGAAAGAAAAACTGTTTTTT.

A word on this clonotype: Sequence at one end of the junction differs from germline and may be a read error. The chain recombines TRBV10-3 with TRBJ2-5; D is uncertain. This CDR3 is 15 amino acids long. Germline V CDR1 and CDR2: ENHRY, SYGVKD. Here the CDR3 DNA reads TGTACCATCAGTGAGTCTGCTACCAGACAAGAGACCCAGTACTTC. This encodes CTISESATRQETQYF.

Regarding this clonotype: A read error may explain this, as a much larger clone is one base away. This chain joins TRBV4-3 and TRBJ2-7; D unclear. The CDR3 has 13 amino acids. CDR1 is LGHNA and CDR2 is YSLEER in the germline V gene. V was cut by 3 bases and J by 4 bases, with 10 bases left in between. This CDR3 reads CASSHTTRYEQYF. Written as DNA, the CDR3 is TGCGCCAGCAGCCATACAACAAGGTACGAGCAGTACTTC.

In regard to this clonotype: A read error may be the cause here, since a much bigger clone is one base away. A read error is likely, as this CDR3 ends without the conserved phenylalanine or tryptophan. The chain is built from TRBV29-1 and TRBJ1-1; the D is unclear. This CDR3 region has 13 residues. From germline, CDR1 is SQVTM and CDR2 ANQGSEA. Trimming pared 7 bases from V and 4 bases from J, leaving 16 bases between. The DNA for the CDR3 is TGCAGCGGCTCGGGATGGTTGGGCACTGAAGCTTTCTAT. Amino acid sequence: CSGSGWLGTEAFY.

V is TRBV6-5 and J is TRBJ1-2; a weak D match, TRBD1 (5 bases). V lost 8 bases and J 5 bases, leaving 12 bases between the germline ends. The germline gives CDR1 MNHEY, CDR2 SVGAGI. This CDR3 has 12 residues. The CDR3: CASRAKGYGYTF. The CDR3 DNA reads TGTGCCAGCCGTGCGAAGGGGTATGGCTACACCTTC.

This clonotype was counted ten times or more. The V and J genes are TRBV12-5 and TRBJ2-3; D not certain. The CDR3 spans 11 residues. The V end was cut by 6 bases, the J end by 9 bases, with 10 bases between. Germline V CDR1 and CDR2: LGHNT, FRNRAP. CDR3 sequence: CASGIGRTQYF. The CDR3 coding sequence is TGTGCTAGTGGCATCGGTAGGACGCAGTATTTT. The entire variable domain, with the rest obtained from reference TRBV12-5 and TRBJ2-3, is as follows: DARVTQTPRHKVTEMGQEVTMRCQPILGHNTVFWYRQTMMQGLELLAYFRNRAPLDDSGMPKDRFSAEMPDATLATLKIQPSEPRDSAVYFCASGIGRTQYFGPGTRLTVL.

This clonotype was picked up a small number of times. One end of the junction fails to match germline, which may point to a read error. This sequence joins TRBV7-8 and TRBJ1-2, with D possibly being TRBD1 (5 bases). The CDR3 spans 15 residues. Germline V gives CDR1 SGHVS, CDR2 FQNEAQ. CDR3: CASSFYSGTNYGYTF. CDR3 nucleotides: TGTGCCAGCAGCTTCTATTCAGGGACTAACTATGGATACACCTTC.

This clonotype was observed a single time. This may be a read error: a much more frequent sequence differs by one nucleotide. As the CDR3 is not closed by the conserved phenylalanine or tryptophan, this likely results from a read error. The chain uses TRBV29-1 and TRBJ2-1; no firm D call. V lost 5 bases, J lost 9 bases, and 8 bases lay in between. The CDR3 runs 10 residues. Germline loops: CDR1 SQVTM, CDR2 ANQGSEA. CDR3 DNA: TGCAGCGTTAGAGATTCTGAGCAGTTCATC. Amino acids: CSVRDSEQFI.

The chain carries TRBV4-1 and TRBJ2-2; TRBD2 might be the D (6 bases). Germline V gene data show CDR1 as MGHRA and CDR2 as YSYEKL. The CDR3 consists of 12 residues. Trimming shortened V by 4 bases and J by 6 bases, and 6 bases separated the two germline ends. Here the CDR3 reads CASSRGAGELFF. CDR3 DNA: TGCGCCAGCAGCCGGGGGGCCGGGGAGCTGTTTTTT.

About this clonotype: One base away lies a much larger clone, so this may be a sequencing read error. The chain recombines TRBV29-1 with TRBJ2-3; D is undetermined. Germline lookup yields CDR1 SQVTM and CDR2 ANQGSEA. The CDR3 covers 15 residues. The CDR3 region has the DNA TGCAGCGCTGAATGGGGTGGGCTTTACACAGATACGCAGTATTTT. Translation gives CSAEWGGLYTDTQYF.

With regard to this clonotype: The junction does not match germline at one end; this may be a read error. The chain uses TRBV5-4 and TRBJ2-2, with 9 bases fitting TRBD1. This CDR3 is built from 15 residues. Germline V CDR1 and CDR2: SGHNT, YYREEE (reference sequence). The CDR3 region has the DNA TGTGCCAGCAGCCCCGGGACAGGGAAAACCGAGGAGCTGTTTTTT. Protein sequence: CASSPGTGKTEELFF.

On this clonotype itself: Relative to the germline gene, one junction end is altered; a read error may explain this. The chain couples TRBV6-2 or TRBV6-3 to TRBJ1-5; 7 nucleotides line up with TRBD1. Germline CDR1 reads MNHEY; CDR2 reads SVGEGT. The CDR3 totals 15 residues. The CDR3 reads CASRDRFGSNQSQHF. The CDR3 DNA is TGTGCCAGCAGGGACAGGTTCGGCAGCAATCAGTCCCAGCACTTT.

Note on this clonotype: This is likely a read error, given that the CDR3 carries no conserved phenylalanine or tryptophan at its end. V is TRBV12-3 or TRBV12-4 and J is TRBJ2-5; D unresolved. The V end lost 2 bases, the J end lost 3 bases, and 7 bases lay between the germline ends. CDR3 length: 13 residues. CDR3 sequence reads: CASSLSEKETQYL. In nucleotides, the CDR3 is TGTGCCAGCAGTTTATCGGAGAAAGAGACCCAGTACCTC.

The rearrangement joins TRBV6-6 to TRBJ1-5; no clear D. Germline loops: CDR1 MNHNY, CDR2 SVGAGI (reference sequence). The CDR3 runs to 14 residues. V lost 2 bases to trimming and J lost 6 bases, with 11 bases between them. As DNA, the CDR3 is TGTGCCAGCAGTTACAATTCGGAGAGTCAGCCCCAGCATTTT. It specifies CASSYNSESQPQHF.

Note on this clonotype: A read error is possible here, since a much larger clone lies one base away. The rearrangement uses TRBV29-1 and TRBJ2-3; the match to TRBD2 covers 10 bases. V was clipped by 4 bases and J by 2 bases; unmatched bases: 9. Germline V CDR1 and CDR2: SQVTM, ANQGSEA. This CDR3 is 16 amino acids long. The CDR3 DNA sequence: TGCAGCGTTGTCGCCGGACTAGCGGTTAACACAGATACGCAGTATTTT. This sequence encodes CSVVAGLAVNTDTQYF.

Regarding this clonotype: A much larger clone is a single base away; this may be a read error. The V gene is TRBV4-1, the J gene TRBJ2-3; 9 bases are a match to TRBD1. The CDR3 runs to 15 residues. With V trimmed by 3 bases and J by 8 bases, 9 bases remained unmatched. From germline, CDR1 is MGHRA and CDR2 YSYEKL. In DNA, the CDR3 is TGCGCCAGCAGCCAGGGACAGGGATCGGCAGGTACGCAGTATTTT. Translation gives CASSQGQGSAGTQYF.

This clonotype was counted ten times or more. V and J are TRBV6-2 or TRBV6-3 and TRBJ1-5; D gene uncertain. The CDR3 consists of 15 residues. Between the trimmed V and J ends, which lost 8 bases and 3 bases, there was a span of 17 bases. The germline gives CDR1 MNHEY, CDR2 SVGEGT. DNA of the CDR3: TGTGCCAGCGGCACCCGAGGGAATCACAATCAGCCCCAGCATTTT. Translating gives CASGTRGNHNQPQHF.

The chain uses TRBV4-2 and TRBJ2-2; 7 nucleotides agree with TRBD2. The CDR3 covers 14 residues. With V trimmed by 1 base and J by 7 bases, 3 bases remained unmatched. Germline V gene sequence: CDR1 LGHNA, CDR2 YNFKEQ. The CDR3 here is CASSQAPGGGELFF. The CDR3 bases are TGTGCCAGCAGCCAAGCCCCGGGGGGCGGGGAGCTGTTTTTT.

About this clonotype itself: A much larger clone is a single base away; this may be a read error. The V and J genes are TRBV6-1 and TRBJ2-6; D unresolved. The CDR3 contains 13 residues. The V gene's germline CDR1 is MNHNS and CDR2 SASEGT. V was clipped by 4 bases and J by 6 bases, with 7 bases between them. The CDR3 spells CASSGSLANVLTF. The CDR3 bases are TGTGCCAGCAGTGGCAGCCTGGCCAACGTCCTGACTTTC.

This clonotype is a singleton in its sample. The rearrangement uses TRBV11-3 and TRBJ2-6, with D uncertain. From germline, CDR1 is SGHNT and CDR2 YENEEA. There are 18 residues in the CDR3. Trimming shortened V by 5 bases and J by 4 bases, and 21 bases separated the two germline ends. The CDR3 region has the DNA TGTGCCAGCAGCCCGACCGGTGGCGTGGGCTCCGGGGCCAACGTCCTGACTTTC. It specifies CASSPTGGVGSGANVLTF. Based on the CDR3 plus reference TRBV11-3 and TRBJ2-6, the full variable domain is EAGVVQSPRYKIIEKKQPVAFWCNPISGHNTLYWYLQNLGQGPELLIRYENEEAVDDSQLPKDRFSAERLKGVDSTLKIQPAELGDSAVYLCASSPTGGVGSGANVLTFGAGSRLTVL.

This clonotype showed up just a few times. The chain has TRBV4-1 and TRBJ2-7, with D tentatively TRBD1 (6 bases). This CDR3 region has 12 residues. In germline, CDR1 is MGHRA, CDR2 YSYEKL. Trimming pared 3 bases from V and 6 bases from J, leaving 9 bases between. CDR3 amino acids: CASSQTGFEQYF. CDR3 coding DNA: TGCGCCAGCAGCCAGACAGGCTTCGAGCAGTACTTC.

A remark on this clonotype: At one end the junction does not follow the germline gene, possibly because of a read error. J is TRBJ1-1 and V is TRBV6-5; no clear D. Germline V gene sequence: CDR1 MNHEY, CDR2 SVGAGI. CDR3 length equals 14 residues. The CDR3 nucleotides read TGTGCCAGCAGTTACGGTGGGGTGAACACTAAAGCTTTCTTC. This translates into CASSYGGVNTKAFF.

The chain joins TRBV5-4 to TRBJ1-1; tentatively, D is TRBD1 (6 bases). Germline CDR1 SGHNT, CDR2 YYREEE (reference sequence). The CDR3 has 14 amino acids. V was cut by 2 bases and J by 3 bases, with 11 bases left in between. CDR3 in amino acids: CASSFQGMDTEAFF. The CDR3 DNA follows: TGTGCCAGCAGCTTCCAGGGGATGGACACTGAAGCTTTCTTT.

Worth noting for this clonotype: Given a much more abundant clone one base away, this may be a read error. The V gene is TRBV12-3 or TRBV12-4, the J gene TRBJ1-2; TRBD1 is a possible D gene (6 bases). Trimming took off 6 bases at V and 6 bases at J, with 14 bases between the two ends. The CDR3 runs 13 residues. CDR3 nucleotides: TGTGCCAGCAGCCTTAGGGGGGGTCATGGCTACACCTTC. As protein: CASSLRGGHGYTF.

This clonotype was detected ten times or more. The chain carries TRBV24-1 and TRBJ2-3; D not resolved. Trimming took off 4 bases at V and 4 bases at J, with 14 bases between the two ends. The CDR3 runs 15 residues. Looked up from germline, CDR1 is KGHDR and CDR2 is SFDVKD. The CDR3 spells CATSEKTLPSDTQYF. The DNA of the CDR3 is TGTGCCACCAGTGAGAAGACACTCCCATCAGATACGCAGTATTTT.